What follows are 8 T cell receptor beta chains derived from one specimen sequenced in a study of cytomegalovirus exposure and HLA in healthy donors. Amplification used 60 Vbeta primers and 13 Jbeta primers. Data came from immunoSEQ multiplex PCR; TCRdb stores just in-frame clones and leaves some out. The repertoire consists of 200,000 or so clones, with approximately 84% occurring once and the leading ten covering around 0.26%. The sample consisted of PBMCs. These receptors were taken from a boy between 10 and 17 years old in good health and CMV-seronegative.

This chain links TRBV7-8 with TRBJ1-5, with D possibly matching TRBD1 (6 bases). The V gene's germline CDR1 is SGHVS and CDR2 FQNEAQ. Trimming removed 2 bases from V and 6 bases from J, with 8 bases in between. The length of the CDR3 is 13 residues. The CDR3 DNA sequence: TGTGCCAGCAGCTTACAGGGGAGTCAGCCCCAGCATTTT. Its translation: CASSLQGSQPQHF.

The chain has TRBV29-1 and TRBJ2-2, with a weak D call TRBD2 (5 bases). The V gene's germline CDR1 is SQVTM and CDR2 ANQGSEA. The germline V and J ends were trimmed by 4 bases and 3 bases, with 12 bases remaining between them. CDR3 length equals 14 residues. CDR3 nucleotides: TGCAGCGTTGGGCTAGGGAGCGACACCGGGGAGCTGTTTTTT. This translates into CSVGLGSDTGELFF.

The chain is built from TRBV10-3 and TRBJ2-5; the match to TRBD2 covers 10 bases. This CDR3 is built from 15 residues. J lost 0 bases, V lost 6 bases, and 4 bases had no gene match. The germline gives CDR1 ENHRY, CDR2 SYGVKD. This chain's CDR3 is CAISRSGGNQETQYF. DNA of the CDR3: TGTGCCATCAGCCGTAGCGGGGGGAACCAAGAGACCCAGTACTTC.

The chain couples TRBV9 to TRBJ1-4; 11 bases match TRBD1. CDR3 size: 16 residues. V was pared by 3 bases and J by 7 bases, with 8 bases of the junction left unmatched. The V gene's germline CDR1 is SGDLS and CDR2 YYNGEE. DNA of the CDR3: TGTGCCAGCAGCGAGGGGACAGGGGGAGAGAGTGAAAAACTGTTTTTT. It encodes CASSEGTGGESEKLFF.

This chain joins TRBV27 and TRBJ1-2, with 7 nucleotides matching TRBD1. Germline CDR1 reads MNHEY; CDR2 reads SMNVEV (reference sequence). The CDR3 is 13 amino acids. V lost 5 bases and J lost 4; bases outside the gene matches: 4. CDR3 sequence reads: CASSLGTAYGYTF. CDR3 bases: TGTGCCAGCAGTCTAGGGACAGCCTATGGCTACACCTTC.

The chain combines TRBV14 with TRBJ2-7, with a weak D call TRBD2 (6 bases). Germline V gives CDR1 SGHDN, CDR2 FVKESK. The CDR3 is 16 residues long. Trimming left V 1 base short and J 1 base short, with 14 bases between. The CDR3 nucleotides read TGTGCCAGCAGCCAAGGGTTGGGGGGAAGGTCCTACGAGCAGTACTTC. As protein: CASSQGLGGRSYEQYF. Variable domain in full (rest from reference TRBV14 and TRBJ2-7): EAGVTQFPSHSVIEKGQTVTLRCDPISGHDNLYWYRRVMGKEIKFLLHFVKESKQDESGMPNNRFLAERTGGTYSTLKVQPAELEDSGVYFCASSQGLGGRSYEQYFGPGTRLTVT.

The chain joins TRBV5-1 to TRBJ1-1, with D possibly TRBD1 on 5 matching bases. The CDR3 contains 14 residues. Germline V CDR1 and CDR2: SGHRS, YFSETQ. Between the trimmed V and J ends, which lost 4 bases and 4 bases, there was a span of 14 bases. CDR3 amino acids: CASSGDSTGTEAFF. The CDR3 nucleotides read TGCGCCAGCAGCGGCGACAGTACCGGCACTGAAGCTTTCTTT.

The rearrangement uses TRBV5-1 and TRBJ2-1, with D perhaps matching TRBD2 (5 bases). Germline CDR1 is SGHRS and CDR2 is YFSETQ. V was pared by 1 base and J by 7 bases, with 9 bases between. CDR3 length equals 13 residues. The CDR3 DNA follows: TGCGCCAGCAGCTTGCATGGCGGGAATGAGCAGTTCTTC. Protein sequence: CASSLHGGNEQFF.